The clone carrying this T cell receptor beta chain was detected a few times. The trim removed 1 base at V and 6 bases at J, leaving 3 bases unmatched. The germline V gene encodes CDR1 LGHDT and CDR2 YNNKEL (reference sequence). This CDR3 is 15 amino acids long. Each cDNA got a UMI-containing oligo ligated at its 3' end. The first PCR ran three to four cycles with an equimolar RC1.1 and RC1.2 beta primer mix. TCRdb used MiXCR to reprocess the UMI-ligation and nested PCR reads, holding one entry per CDR3 protein. In the table there are 30,000 or so distinct CDR3 sequences, roughly 8% of which are singletons. The source of the sample is a study of quantifying T cell responses using KT2 cells. Study in general: Reverse transcription used primers in the TCR alpha and beta constant regions.

The chain employs TRBV3-1 and TRBJ2-2, with 9 bases fitting TRBD2. The TCR was taken from a human donor. Sequencing input: PBMCs spiked with cells of the T cell clone KT2. The CDR3 sequence is CASSQVSSGAGELFF. CDR3 nucleotides: TGTGCCAGCAGCCAAGTGTCTAGCGGGGCCGGGGAGCTGTTTTTT.